At least ten counts were recorded for the clone carrying this T cell receptor (beta chain). Its antigen remains unidentified. Individual cDNA molecules were tagged with unique molecular identifiers, the study reported. In TCRdb, the 5' RACE reads were re-called with MiXCR into one record per CDR3 protein. The table records tens of thousands of distinct CDR3 sequences, more than 10% of them present only once. The data were obtained in a study of early T cells in non-severe SARS-CoV-2 infection. In the study overall: Sequencing targeted bulk RNA from unsorted whole blood, leaving chains unpaired.

Study observations and caveats: VDJdb matching favored anti-spike CD8 responses, missing private and CD4 specificities.

Germline V gene sequence: CDR1 SGHRS, CDR2 YFSETQ. Trimming took off 0 bases at V and 3 bases at J, with 9 bases between the two ends. This CDR3 spans 14 amino acids. The chain carries TRBV5-1 and TRBJ1-2, with a tentative D call TRBD1 (5 bases). The receptor comes from an adult who was a healthcare worker with PCR-confirmed SARS-CoV-2 infection or an uninfected control (not recorded which). Sequencing was done on a sample of whole blood. The CDR3 here is CASSLAGYDYGYTF. CDR3 bases: TGCGCCAGCAGCTTGGCAGGGTATGACTATGGCTACACCTTC. Full variable domain (missing parts from reference TRBV5-1 and TRBJ1-2): KAGVTQTPRYLIKTRGQQVTLSCSPISGHRSVSWYQQTPGQGLQFLFEYFSETQRNKGNFPGRFSGRQFSNSRSEMNVSTLELGDSALYLCASSLAGYDYGYTFGSGTRLTVV.